The clone carrying this TCR beta chain has only a few counts. Its antigen remains unknown. The TCRbeta library incorporated unique molecular identifiers. TCRdb ran MiXCR on the PCR reads and lists one entry per CDR3 protein. The table has approximately 650,000 distinct CDR3 sequences, 10% to 15% seen once. The record originates from a study of T-cell reconstitution after alpha-beta-depleted transplantation in children. Study-wide results and limits: Some patients owed their high day-60 TCRbeta diversity to surviving recipient T cells and thymic progenitors. Newly produced T cells mostly accounted for T-cell counts and diversity one year post-transplant. Several hundred expanded graft clones reportedly gave rise to the alpha-beta T cells present about two months after transplant.

Germline trimming cut 2 bases from V and 7 bases from J; bases unmatched to any gene: 11. The CDR3 is 15 residues long. Germline CDR1 is DFQATT and CDR2 is SNEGSKA (reference sequence). Source: PBMCs, taken before TCRalphabeta/CD19-depleted stem cell transplant. This sequence joins TRBV20-1 and TRBJ2-3; 8 nucleotides match TRBD2. The sequence came from a girl aged 2 to 9 with congenital amegakaryocytic thrombocytopenia, due to receive a stem cell transplant. In DNA, the CDR3 is TGCAGTGCTAGAATCGGAGCGGGAGTCGTGTATACGCAGTATTTT. This translates into CSARIGAGVVYTQYF.